The 14 T cell receptor beta chains in this list originate from one sample, sequenced in a study of blood T cell repertoires in COVID-19. The repertoire was sequenced with immunoSEQ multiplex PCR; TCRdb's copy has only in-frame clones and lacks some. This table has some 110,000 clones, approximately 88% appearing once. Sequencing was performed on peripheral blood. The origin of the receptors is a woman in her 70s with acute or convalescent COVID-19.

The J gene is TRBJ1-1, the V gene TRBV6-5, with TRBD1 matching 8 bases. CDR3 length: 13 residues. Germline CDR1 is MNHEY and CDR2 is SVGAGI. V trimming: 8 bases; J trimming: 7 bases; junction bases outside the gene matches: 9. The CDR3 nucleotides read TGTGCCAGCCATACCAGGGGGCGGGTTGAAGCTTTCTTT. Encoded protein: CASHTRGRVEAFF.

J is TRBJ2-7 and V is TRBV19; weak D call: TRBD1 (7 bases). The CDR3 runs to 15 residues. The V end lost 7 bases, the J end lost 1 base, and 17 bases lay between the germline ends. Germline V CDR1 and CDR2: LNHDA, SQIVND (reference sequence). In nucleotides, the CDR3 is TGTGCCAGTACCGTTGTGGCAGGGGGGTCCTACGAGCAGTACTTC. Encoded protein: CASTVVAGGSYEQYF.

This chain joins TRBV9 and TRBJ2-1, with TRBD2 matching 9 bases. The trim removed 1 base at V and 5 bases at J, leaving 1 base unmatched. The CDR3 runs 14 residues. Germline V gives CDR1 SGDLS, CDR2 YYNGEE. Here the CDR3 DNA reads TGTGCCAGCAGCGTACTAGCGGGGAACAATGAGCAGTTCTTC. Residues: CASSVLAGNNEQFF. Drawing the rest from reference TRBV9 and TRBJ2-1, the complete variable domain is DSGVTQTPKHLITATGQRVTLRCSPRSGDLSVYWYQQSLDQGLQFLIQYYNGEERAKGNILERFSAQQFPDLHSELNLSSLELGDSALYFCASSVLAGNNEQFFGPGTRLTVL.

V is TRBV5-1 and J is TRBJ1-3; the match to TRBD1 covers 7 bases. Trimming removed 0 bases from V and 4 bases from J; junction bases left unmatched: 4. Germline V lookup: CDR1 SGHRS, CDR2 YFSETQ. The CDR3 has 15 residues. This CDR3 reads CASSLAGGAGNTIYF. The CDR3 DNA sequence: TGCGCCAGCAGCTTGGCAGGGGGTGCAGGAAACACCATATATTTT.

The rearrangement joins TRBV11-2 to TRBJ1-3, with unresolved D. Trimming stripped 5 bases from V and 0 bases from J, with 8 bases between. Germline CDR1 reads SGHAT; CDR2 reads FQNNGV. The CDR3 sequence is 14 residues long. The chain's CDR3 is CASSRERSGNTIYF. The CDR3 DNA reads TGTGCCAGCAGCCGGGAACGCTCTGGAAACACCATATATTTT.

The chain recombines TRBV19 with TRBJ2-1, with 8 bases that match TRBD2. With 8 bases clipped from V and 2 bases from J, the junction kept 8 bases outside the gene matches. The germline CDR1 and CDR2 sequences are LNHDA and SQIVND (reference sequence). CDR3 length: 15 amino acids. CDR3 residues: CASAWVAGPYNEQFF. CDR3 nucleotides: TGTGCCAGTGCCTGGGTAGCGGGACCCTACAATGAGCAGTTCTTC.

In this sample, this clone turned up once. The chain links TRBV30 to TRBJ2-1; 8 nucleotides line up with TRBD2. The J segment lost 1 base and the V segment lost 1 base, leaving 3 bases of the junction unmatched. The CDR3 is made up of 15 amino acids. Germline V gene sequence: CDR1 GTSNPN, CDR2 SVGIG (reference sequence). CDR3 sequence reads: CAWSATSGSYNEQFF. CDR3 nucleotide sequence: TGTGCCTGGAGTGCAACTAGCGGTTCCTACAATGAGCAGTTCTTC.

The rearrangement links TRBV19 to TRBJ1-4, with D tentatively TRBD1 (6 bases). This CDR3 is 14 amino acids long. In germline, CDR1 is LNHDA, CDR2 SQIVND (reference sequence). Trimming left V 7 bases short and J 5 bases short, with 14 bases between. The CDR3 DNA reads as TGTGCCAGTAATCTGGGACAAGCAAATGAAAAACTGTTTTTT. This gives the protein CASNLGQANEKLFF.

The CDR3 DNA reads TGCGCCAGCAGCTTGAGCGCCGAAAACTATGGCTACACCTTC. Its protein product is CASSLSAENYGYTF. The chain has TRBV5-1 and TRBJ1-2, with D unresolved. CDR3 length equals 14 residues. V was pared by 1 base and J by 2 bases, with 9 bases between. Looked up from germline, CDR1 is SGHRS and CDR2 is YFSETQ.

This chain joins TRBV29-1 and TRBJ2-2; 7 bases agree with TRBD1. Germline V lookup: CDR1 SQVTM, CDR2 ANQGSEA. The CDR3 length is 16 residues. V gave up 7 bases and J gave up 4 bases; unmatched junction bases: 15. The CDR3 DNA reads TGCAGCGCCGCAACGGCGGACAGGTTCTCCACCGGGGAGCTGTTTTTT. Its protein product is CSAATADRFSTGELFF.

The sample holds a few counts of this clone. This sequence joins TRBV4-1 and TRBJ1-3, with D possibly matching TRBD1 (5 bases). Germline V lookup: CDR1 MGHRA, CDR2 YSYEKL. V was shortened by 0 bases and J by 8 bases, with 17 bases between the two germline ends. The CDR3 extends over 16 amino acids. DNA for the CDR3: TGCGCCAGCAGCCAAGATCAGACGGCGATGGGGCACACCATATATTTT. Residues: CASSQDQTAMGHTIYF.

This rearrangement joins TRBV4-1 to TRBJ2-2; D remains ambiguous. The CDR3 is 15 amino acids. Germline V gene data show CDR1 as MGHRA and CDR2 as YSYEKL. V was clipped by 0 bases and J by 6 bases, with 11 bases between them. The CDR3 protein is CASSQEMGLPGELFF. The CDR3 coding sequence is TGCGCCAGCAGCCAAGAGATGGGCTTACCCGGGGAGCTGTTTTTT.

The chain combines TRBV10-3 with TRBJ2-7; 7 bases agree with TRBD2. CDR1 is ENHRY and CDR2 is SYGVKD in the germline V gene. The CDR3 runs to 11 residues. V shed 11 bases, J shed 0 bases, and the junction held 1 base outside the gene matches. As DNA, the CDR3 is TGTGCCTGCGGGGGCTCCTACGAGCAGTACTTC. Translated, it gives CACGGSYEQYF.

CDR3 region: CASSTFTIMNTEAFF. The CDR3 DNA is TGTGCCAGCAGTACCTTCACAATCATGAACACTGAAGCTTTCTTT. The gene calls are TRBV6-9 and TRBJ1-1, with D hard to call. The CDR3 has 15 amino acids. V was clipped by 5 bases and J by 0 bases, with 13 bases between them. Germline assignment: CDR1 MNHGY and CDR2 SVAAGI.